The entry below describes one TCR beta chain. This specimen comes from a study of T cell responses to AZD1222 COVID-19 vaccine. Measured with immunoSEQ multiplex PCR; TCRdb has only the in-frame clones, and not every one. In the table there are approximately 120,000 clones, 80% to 90% of which are singletons. Trimming cost V 4 bases and J 4 bases, with 10 bases left between them. The CDR3 runs 13 residues. The germline V gene has CDR1 SQVTM and CDR2 ANQGSEA. The chain employs TRBV29-1 and TRBJ1-4, with no clear D. This TCR derives from an adult in good health. Sequenced here: peripheral blood, sampled on day 0 of AZD1222 vaccination. The CDR3 DNA is TGCAGCGTTGGGCGCTCGAATAATGAAAAACTGTTTTTT. The encoded protein is CSVGRSNNEKLFF.